The 17 T cell receptor beta chains presented below share a single source sample, sequenced in a study of blood T cell repertoires in COVID-19. Some clones are missing from TCRdb's copy, which holds only in-frame ones; the method was immunoSEQ multiplex PCR. The sample gives almost 250,000 clones, 80% to 90% of which show up once; over 4% is in the top ten. The sequenced sample consisted of PBMCs or T cells enriched from blood (not recorded which). These receptors all come from a woman aged 25 to 39 who had recovered from COVID-19.

V gene TRBV10-3 combines with J gene TRBJ1-1; the D gene is possibly TRBD1 (6 bases). Germline CDR1 is ENHRY and CDR2 is SYGVKD. V lost 2 bases to trimming and J lost 1 base, with 14 bases between them. There are 16 residues in the CDR3. CDR3 nucleotide sequence: TGTGCCATCAGTGAGAACCCAAGCAGGGGGAACACTGAAGCTTTCTTT. Residues: CAISENPSRGNTEAFF.

This clone was observed once. This rearrangement joins TRBV11-2 to TRBJ2-7; 8 bases are shared with TRBD2. Germline CDR1 SGHAT, CDR2 FQNNGV. The CDR3 totals 16 residues. V gave up 3 bases and J gave up 3 bases; unmatched junction bases: 10. The CDR3 DNA follows: TGTGCCAGCAGCTTGGACGGGAGGGCCGTCTACTACGAGCAGTACTTC. Translated: CASSLDGRAVYYEQYF. Complete variable domain (other parts from reference TRBV11-2 and TRBJ2-7): EAGVAQSPRYKIIEKRQSVAFWCNPISGHATLYWYQQILGQGPKLLIQFQNNGVVDDSQLPKDRFSAERLKGVDSTLKIQPAKLEDSAVYLCASSLDGRAVYYEQYFGPGTRLTVT.

The chain employs TRBV2 and TRBJ1-2, with 7 bases that match TRBD1. This CDR3 is built from 17 residues. CDR1 is SNHLY and CDR2 is FYNNEI in the germline V gene. V was pared by 1 base and J by 4 bases, with 12 bases of the junction left unmatched. The CDR3 sequence: CASSEDLGRTGPYGYTF. The CDR3 nucleotides read TGTGCCAGCAGTGAAGACCTTGGGAGGACAGGACCCTATGGCTACACCTTC.

This clone was found a few times. The chain links TRBV15 to TRBJ1-1; D is unresolved. CDR3 size: 14 residues. The ends were cut back, 1 base at V and 0 bases at J, with 6 bases in the middle. Per germline, CDR1 LNHNV and CDR2 YYDKDF (reference sequence). CDR3 amino acids: CATSRVNMNTEAFF. The CDR3 DNA sequence: TGTGCCACCAGCAGAGTGAACATGAACACTGAAGCTTTCTTT.

This chain joins TRBV30 and TRBJ1-2, with D uncertain. From germline, CDR1 is GTSNPN and CDR2 SVGIG (reference sequence). V dropped 0 bases and J dropped 5 bases, with 16 bases sitting between them. CDR3 length: 15 residues. In nucleotides, the CDR3 is TGTGCCTGGAGTGTCAAGACGACGGAGGTATATGGCTACACCTTC. Translating gives CAWSVKTTEVYGYTF.

This clone has only one observation. The chain links TRBV18 to TRBJ2-7; D remains ambiguous. Per the germline V gene, CDR1 is KGHSH and CDR2 is LQKENI. V lost 5 bases to trimming and J lost 1 base, with 9 bases between them. The CDR3 totals 13 residues. In DNA form, the CDR3 reads TGTGCCAGCTCAGATGGCTGGTCCTACGAGCAGTACTTC. Translating it yields CASSDGWSYEQYF.

This chain connects TRBV28 to TRBJ1-1; D not resolved. In germline, CDR1 is MDHEN, CDR2 SYDVKM. The length of the CDR3 is 12 residues. The CDR3 spells CAAGYLNTEAFF. The CDR3 DNA is TGTGCAGCGGGGTACCTTAACACTGAAGCTTTCTTT. Combining the CDR3 with reference TRBV28 and TRBJ1-1 gives the whole variable domain DVKVTQSSRYLVKRTGEKVFLECVQDMDHENMFWYRQDPGLGLRLIYFSYDVKMKEKGDIPEGYSVSREKKERFSLILESASTNQTSMYLCAAGYLNTEAFFGQGTRLTVV.

The J gene is TRBJ2-7, the V gene TRBV19, with 9 bases identical to TRBD2. The CDR3 is 13 amino acids. Unmatched junction bases numbered 2, after V lost 5 bases and J lost 3 bases. CDR1 and CDR2 from the germline V gene are LNHDA and SQIVND (reference sequence). CDR3 nucleotides: TGTGCCAGTAGTTTACTAGCGGGCTACGAGCAGTACTTC. Translation gives CASSLLAGYEQYF. Supplemented by reference TRBV19 and TRBJ2-7, the full variable domain reads DGGITQSPKYLFRKEGQNVTLSCEQNLNHDAMYWYRQDPGQGLRLIYYSQIVNDFQKGDIAEGYSVSREKKESFPLTVTSAQKNPTAFYLCASSLLAGYEQYFGPGTRLTVT.

This clone turned up a few times. The rearrangement links TRBV29-1 to TRBJ1-5, with D tentatively TRBD1 (6 bases). The CDR3 covers 14 residues. CDR1 and CDR2 (germline): SQVTM, ANQGSEA. Between the trimmed V and J ends, which lost 5 bases and 0 bases, there was a span of 11 bases. The CDR3 reads CSVRDTNSNQPQHF. The CDR3 region has the DNA TGCAGCGTTAGGGACACAAATAGCAATCAGCCCCAGCATTTT. Variable domain in full (rest from reference TRBV29-1 and TRBJ1-5): SAVISQKPSRDICQRGTSLTIQCQVDSQVTMMFWYRQQPGQSLTLIATANQGSEATYESGFVIDKFPISRPNLTFSTLTVSNMSPEDSSIYLCSVRDTNSNQPQHFGDGTRLSIL.

V and J are TRBV4-3 and TRBJ2-7, with D perhaps matching TRBD2 (5 bases). CDR1 and CDR2 from the germline V gene are LGHNA and YSLEER. Trimming removed 0 bases at V and 3 bases at J, with 15 bases between. The CDR3 spans 16 residues. DNA for the CDR3: TGCGCCAGCAGCCAAGATGACCCGTACAGCGGCTACGAGCAGTACTTC. Translation: CASSQDDPYSGYEQYF.

The CDR3 reads CASSPETAATEAFF. The CDR3 DNA is TGTGCCAGCTCACCCGAGACAGCCGCAACTGAAGCTTTCTTT. The gene calls are TRBV18 and TRBJ1-1; tentative D call: TRBD1 (5 bases). Trimming took 3 bases from V and 5 from J, leaving 13 bases between them. CDR1 is KGHSH, CDR2 LQKENI, per germline. There are 14 residues in the CDR3.

J is TRBJ1-6 and V is TRBV25-1; maybe TRBD1 (6 bases). CDR1 is MGHDK, CDR2 SYGVNS, per germline. V lost 6 bases and J 5 bases, leaving 14 bases between the germline ends. The CDR3 runs 15 residues. CDR3 residues: CASSHGQLDNSPLHF. Here the CDR3 DNA reads TGTGCCAGCAGCCACGGACAGCTGGATAATTCACCCCTCCACTTT.

The J gene is TRBJ1-5, the V gene TRBV19, with no clear D. Germline assignment: CDR1 LNHDA and CDR2 SQIVND (reference sequence). V shed 4 bases and J shed 2 bases, with 9 bases lying between them. The CDR3 is 14 amino acids. The CDR3 is CASSRTMRNQPQHF. The CDR3 DNA is TGTGCCAGTAGTAGAACAATGCGCAATCAGCCCCAGCATTTT.

The rearrangement uses TRBV10-3 and TRBJ2-2; D call uncertain. The V gene lost 1 base and the J gene lost 1 base, with 7 bases spanning the gap. The CDR3 consists of 15 residues. Germline V CDR1 and CDR2: ENHRY, SYGVKD. The CDR3 nucleotides read TGTGCCATCAGTGAGTTCCCAGGGAACACCGGGGAGCTGTTTTTT. This sequence encodes CAISEFPGNTGELFF.

The chain carries TRBV3-1 (or the pseudogene TRBV3-2) and TRBJ2-1; the match to TRBD2 covers 9 bases. Germline values: CDR1 LGHDT, CDR2 YNNKEL (reference sequence). V gave up 4 bases and J gave up 7 bases; unmatched junction bases: 8. The CDR3 totals 15 residues. The chain's CDR3 is CASSLAGDGRNEQFF. The CDR3 region has the DNA TGTGCCAGCAGCCTAGCGGGAGATGGGAGGAATGAGCAGTTCTTC.

The chain couples TRBV28 to TRBJ1-2; D call uncertain. Germline assignment: CDR1 MDHEN and CDR2 SYDVKM. The CDR3 runs to 14 residues. V lost 2 bases to trimming and J lost 4 bases, with 11 bases between them. CDR3 in amino acids: CASSLIQDGYGYTF. CDR3 in DNA: TGTGCCAGCAGTTTAATCCAGGATGGCTATGGCTACACCTTC.

This sequence joins TRBV9 and TRBJ2-1; D is unresolved. Trimming pared 4 bases from V and 0 bases from J, leaving 11 bases between. The CDR3 is made up of 15 amino acids. Germline V gives CDR1 SGDLS, CDR2 YYNGEE. CDR3 nucleotides: TGTGCCAGCAGCCCCGAGTCGAGCTCCTACAATGAGCAGTTCTTC. It is translated as CASSPESSSYNEQFF. Full variable domain (outside the CDR3, taken from reference TRBV9 and TRBJ2-1): DSGVTQTPKHLITATGQRVTLRCSPRSGDLSVYWYQQSLDQGLQFLIQYYNGEERAKGNILERFSAQQFPDLHSELNLSSLELGDSALYFCASSPESSSYNEQFFGPGTRLTVL.